A selection of T cell receptor beta chains follows, all from one sample in a study of cytomegalovirus exposure and HLA in healthy donors. Using immunoSEQ multiplex PCR, the repertoire was profiled, and TCRdb retains in-frame clones only, with some absent. In the table there are about 170,000 clones, 70% to 80% of which are singletons. Specimen: PBMCs. The receptors were gathered from a woman aged 45 to 65 in good health and CMV-seronegative. The CDR3 runs from the conserved cysteine through the conserved F or W. D genes are given only for firm matches. Rows give clone size only sometimes, using once, few, many, or a class for an expanded clone.

J gene: TRBJ1-5; V gene: TRBV29-1; clone size: NA; D gene: NA; CDR3 protein: CSVEEGDQPQHF; CDR3 DNA: TGCAGCGTTGAGGAAGGGGATCAGCCCCAGCATTTT
J gene: TRBJ1-4; V gene: TRBV19; clone size: NA; D gene: TRBD1; CDR3 protein: CASSIGQGINEKLFF; CDR3 DNA: TGTGCCAGTAGTATAGGACAGGGGATTAATGAAAAACTGTTTTTT
J gene: TRBJ1-2; V gene: TRBV9; clone size: NA; D gene: TRBD1; CDR3 protein: CASSEDRGYGYTF; CDR3 DNA: TGTGCCAGCAGCGAGGACAGGGGCTATGGCTACACCTTC
J gene: TRBJ2-1; V gene: TRBV7-9; clone size: NA; D gene: NA; CDR3 protein: CASSPPGVRVNEQFF; CDR3 DNA: TGTGCCAGCAGCCCTCCCGGGGTTAGGGTCAATGAGCAGTTCTTC
J gene: TRBJ2-7; V gene: TRBV11-2; clone size: NA; D gene: TRBD2; CDR3 protein: CASSSLAGVSEQYF; CDR3 DNA: TGTGCCAGCAGCTCACTAGCGGGAGTTTCCGAGCAGTACTTC
J gene: TRBJ2-2; V gene: TRBV6-6; clone size: NA; D gene: TRBD1; CDR3 protein: CASSSSGQGGTGELFF; CDR3 DNA: TGTGCCAGCAGTTCATCGGGACAGGGTGGCACCGGGGAGCTGTTTTTT
J gene: TRBJ1-2; V gene: TRBV7-9; clone size: NA; D gene: NA; CDR3 protein: CASSPHDTPANRKYGYTF; CDR3 DNA: TGTGCCAGCAGCCCACACGATACCCCGGCCAACAGGAAATATGGCTACACCTTC
J gene: TRBJ2-1; V gene: TRBV2; clone size: NA; D gene: TRBD1; CDR3 protein: CASSEDRGGYNEQFF; CDR3 DNA: TGTGCCAGCAGTGAGGACAGGGGTGGTTACAATGAGCAGTTCTTC
J gene: TRBJ2-2; V gene: TRBV19; clone size: NA; D gene: TRBD1; CDR3 protein: CASSTQGANTGELFF; CDR3 DNA: TGTGCCAGTAGTACACAGGGGGCGAACACCGGGGAGCTGTTTTTT
J gene: TRBJ1-6; V gene: TRBV18; clone size: NA; D gene: TRBD1; CDR3 protein: CASSPNPTGTGNSPLHF; CDR3 DNA: TGTGCCAGCTCACCCAACCCGACCGGGACAGGGAATTCACCCCTCCACTTT
J gene: TRBJ1-2; V gene: TRBV9; clone size: NA; D gene: NA; CDR3 protein: CASSVGNFGYGYTF; CDR3 DNA: TGTGCCAGCAGCGTAGGGAACTTCGGGTATGGCTACACCTTC
J gene: TRBJ2-7; V gene: TRBV29-1; clone size: once; D gene: NA; CDR3 protein: CSVLMLEGGEQYF; CDR3 DNA: TGCAGCGTTCTTATGCTGGAAGGGGGCGAGCAGTACTTC
J gene: TRBJ1-3; V gene: TRBV28; clone size: NA; D gene: NA; CDR3 protein: CAAALGGLGNTIYF; CDR3 DNA: TGTGCCGCAGCATTGGGAGGGCTCGGAAACACCATATATTTT
J gene: TRBJ2-1; V gene: TRBV18; clone size: NA; D gene: NA; CDR3 protein: CASSPQGETSYNEQFF; CDR3 DNA: TGTGCCAGCTCACCACAGGGGGAGACCTCCTACAATGAGCAGTTCTTC
J gene: TRBJ2-7; V gene: TRBV25-1; clone size: NA; D gene: NA; CDR3 protein: CASSLGTGEVHEQYF; CDR3 DNA: TGTGCCAGCAGTCTTGGGACTGGAGAAGTTCACGAGCAGTACTTC
J gene: TRBJ1-6; V gene: TRBV19; clone size: NA; D gene: NA; CDR3 protein: CASSDVANSPLHF; CDR3 DNA: TGTGCCAGCTCCGACGTAGCTAATTCACCCCTCCACTTT
J gene: TRBJ1-1; V gene: TRBV19; clone size: NA; D gene: NA; CDR3 protein: CASTDPGSGETEAFF; CDR3 DNA: TGTGCCAGTACCGATCCCGGGTCCGGGGAGACTGAAGCTTTCTTT
J gene: TRBJ2-7; V gene: TRBV11-3; clone size: NA; D gene: TRBD2; CDR3 protein: CASSLDLGSAGGEQYF; CDR3 DNA: TGTGCCAGCAGCTTAGATCTGGGTTCAGCGGGGGGCGAGCAGTACTTC
J gene: TRBJ1-1; V gene: TRBV27; clone size: few; D gene: TRBD1; CDR3 protein: CASSPRTGMSGEAFF; CDR3 DNA: TGTGCCAGCAGTCCCCGGACAGGGATGTCGGGTGAAGCTTTCTTT
J gene: TRBJ1-5; V gene: TRBV5-1; clone size: NA; D gene: TRBD1; CDR3 protein: CASSLSSPGQGSQPQHF; CDR3 DNA: TGCGCCAGCAGCTTAAGTAGTCCGGGACAGGGGAGTCAGCCCCAGCATTTT
J gene: TRBJ1-2; V gene: TRBV10-3; clone size: NA; D gene: TRBD1; CDR3 protein: CASKTGEDYGYTF; CDR3 DNA: TGTGCCTCGAAGACAGGGGAAGATTATGGCTACACCTTC
J gene: TRBJ2-7; V gene: TRBV27; clone size: NA; D gene: TRBD1; CDR3 protein: CASRTTGVDSYEQYF; CDR3 DNA: TGTGCCAGCAGAACGACAGGGGTAGACTCCTACGAGCAGTACTTC
J gene: TRBJ1-3; V gene: TRBV6-5; clone size: NA; D gene: NA; CDR3 protein: CASSWGGPSGNTIYF; CDR3 DNA: TGTGCCAGCAGTTGGGGGGGTCCATCTGGAAACACCATATATTTT
J gene: TRBJ2-3; V gene: TRBV7-9; clone size: NA; D gene: TRBD1; CDR3 protein: CASSWGPGTGTDTQYF; CDR3 DNA: TGTGCCAGCAGCTGGGGCCCCGGGACAGGCACAGATACGCAGTATTTT
J gene: TRBJ2-1; V gene: TRBV28; clone size: NA; D gene: TRBD2; CDR3 protein: CASSPGLVGEQFF; CDR3 DNA: TGTGCCAGCAGCCCGGGACTAGTTGGTGAGCAGTTCTTC
J gene: TRBJ1-4; V gene: TRBV28; clone size: few; D gene: NA; CDR3 protein: CASNGGDEKLFF; CDR3 DNA: TGTGCCAGCAATGGGGGGGATGAAAAACTGTTTTTT
J gene: TRBJ1-1; V gene: TRBV19; clone size: once; D gene: NA; CDR3 protein: CASSTLQGKADTEAFF; CDR3 DNA: TGTGCCAGTAGTACTTTACAGGGAAAAGCTGACACTGAAGCTTTCTTT
J gene: TRBJ2-5; V gene: TRBV30; clone size: NA; D gene: TRBD2; CDR3 protein: CAWSALAGGRETQYF; CDR3 DNA: TGTGCCTGGAGTGCGCTAGCGGGGGGAAGGGAGACCCAGTACTTC
J gene: TRBJ1-1; V gene: TRBV19; clone size: NA; D gene: TRBD1; CDR3 protein: CASSDRVGGTEAFF; CDR3 DNA: TGTGCCAGTAGCGACAGGGTCGGGGGCACTGAAGCTTTCTTT
J gene: TRBJ2-1; V gene: TRBV2; clone size: NA; D gene: NA; CDR3 protein: CASIPTRSYNEQFF; CDR3 DNA: TGTGCCAGCATCCCCACGCGGAGCTACAATGAGCAGTTCTTC
J gene: TRBJ2-7; V gene: TRBV29-1; clone size: NA; D gene: NA; CDR3 protein: CSAGADTYEQYF; CDR3 DNA: TGCAGCGCAGGGGCGGATACCTACGAGCAGTACTTC
J gene: TRBJ2-7; V gene: TRBV7-9; clone size: NA; D gene: NA; CDR3 protein: CSSNPESGSYEQYF; CDR3 DNA: TGTTCCTCGAATCCGGAGTCGGGGTCGTACGAGCAGTACTTC
J gene: TRBJ2-1; V gene: TRBV10-3; clone size: NA; D gene: TRBD2; CDR3 protein: CAISESGGRSYNEQFF; CDR3 DNA: TGTGCCATCAGTGAGTCTGGCGGGAGATCCTACAATGAGCAGTTCTTC
J gene: TRBJ2-1; V gene: TRBV7-9; clone size: NA; D gene: TRBD2; CDR3 protein: CASSRGTSGREDEQFF; CDR3 DNA: TGTGCCAGCAGCCGAGGGACTAGCGGGAGAGAGGATGAGCAGTTCTTC
J gene: TRBJ2-7; V gene: TRBV5-6; clone size: NA; D gene: NA; CDR3 protein: CASSERGFLYF; CDR3 DNA: TGTGCCAGCAGCGAAAGGGGGTTCCTGTACTTC
J gene: TRBJ2-2; V gene: TRBV9; clone size: NA; D gene: TRBD2; CDR3 protein: CASSVGGLVVTGELFF; CDR3 DNA: TGTGCCAGCAGCGTGGGGGGACTAGTTGTCACCGGGGAGCTGTTTTTT
J gene: TRBJ1-2; V gene: TRBV25-1; clone size: NA; D gene: TRBD1; CDR3 protein: CASSRTGVLFYGYTF; CDR3 DNA: TGTGCCAGCAGTAGGACAGGGGTCCTTTTCTATGGCTACACCTTC
J gene: TRBJ2-1; V gene: TRBV4-3; clone size: few; D gene: TRBD2; CDR3 protein: CASSQDQRSGGFYNEQFF; CDR3 DNA: TGCGCCAGCAGCCAAGATCAGAGAAGCGGGGGGTTTTATAATGAGCAGTTCTTC
J gene: TRBJ2-1; V gene: TRBV11-2; clone size: NA; D gene: TRBD2; CDR3 protein: CASSLGTSGIFF; CDR3 DNA: TGTGCCAGCAGCTTAGGGACTAGCGGGATTTTCTTC
J gene: TRBJ2-5; V gene: TRBV9; clone size: NA; D gene: TRBD2; CDR3 protein: CASSAGLAGGNLGETQYF; CDR3 DNA: TGTGCCAGCAGCGCGGGACTAGCGGGGGGAAACCTTGGAGAGACCCAGTACTTC
J gene: TRBJ2-1; V gene: TRBV11-3; clone size: NA; D gene: TRBD2; CDR3 protein: CASSLTGGRNENEQFF; CDR3 DNA: TGTGCCAGCAGCTTAACAGGCGGGAGGAACGAGAATGAGCAGTTCTTC
J gene: TRBJ1-6; V gene: TRBV19; clone size: NA; D gene: NA; CDR3 protein: CASSTGRVSSYNSPLHF; CDR3 DNA: TGTGCCAGTAGTACGGGGAGGGTAAGCTCCTATAATTCACCCCTCCACTTT
J gene: TRBJ1-1; V gene: TRBV7-9; clone size: NA; D gene: NA; CDR3 protein: CASSPRQEMNTEAFF; CDR3 DNA: TGTGCCAGCAGCCCACGACAGGAGATGAACACTGAAGCTTTCTTT
J gene: TRBJ2-3; V gene: TRBV6-1; clone size: NA; D gene: NA; CDR3 protein: CASSEATRLPQYF; CDR3 DNA: TGTGCCAGCAGTGAAGCTACTCGCTTGCCGCAGTATTTT
J gene: TRBJ1-1; V gene: TRBV6-4; clone size: NA; D gene: TRBD1; CDR3 protein: CASRGTGRGTEAFF; CDR3 DNA: TGTGCCAGCAGGGGGACAGGGCGGGGAACTGAAGCTTTCTTT
J gene: TRBJ2-1; V gene: TRBV2; clone size: NA; D gene: NA; CDR3 protein: CASTPRQGYEQFF; CDR3 DNA: TGTGCCAGCACCCCTCGTCAGGGCTATGAGCAGTTCTTC
J gene: TRBJ2-2; V gene: TRBV6-5; clone size: once; D gene: NA; CDR3 protein: CASSYMVGRTGELFF; CDR3 DNA: TGTGCCAGCAGTTACATGGTGGGGAGAACCGGGGAGCTGTTTTTT
J gene: TRBJ1-6; V gene: TRBV12-2; clone size: NA; D gene: NA; CDR3 protein: CASRPGGDSPLHF; CDR3 DNA: TGTGCAAGTCGCCCGGGAGGGGATTCACCCCTCCACTTT
J gene: TRBJ2-2; V gene: TRBV6-6; clone size: NA; D gene: TRBD1; CDR3 protein: CASSSGQGSTGELFF; CDR3 DNA: TGTGCCAGCAGTTCAGGACAGGGGAGCACCGGGGAGCTGTTTTTT
J gene: TRBJ2-3; V gene: TRBV2; clone size: NA; D gene: TRBD1; CDR3 protein: CASRAEVTGGTDTQYF; CDR3 DNA: TGTGCCAGCAGAGCCGAAGTGACAGGGGGCACAGATACGCAGTATTTT
J gene: TRBJ1-2; V gene: TRBV9; clone size: once; D gene: NA; CDR3 protein: CASSVGQYGYTF; CDR3 DNA: TGTGCCAGCAGCGTAGGCCAGTATGGCTACACCTTC
J gene: TRBJ1-5; V gene: TRBV28; clone size: NA; D gene: TRBD1; CDR3 protein: CASSPLNRGSNQPQHF; CDR3 DNA: TGTGCCAGCAGCCCACTGAACAGGGGAAGCAATCAGCCCCAGCATTTT
J gene: TRBJ1-1; V gene: TRBV20-1; clone size: NA; D gene: NA; CDR3 protein: CSAQDTEAFF; CDR3 DNA: TGCAGTGCACAGGACACTGAAGCTTTCTTT